This T cell receptor beta chain was sequenced during a study of T cells in Graves' hyperthyroidism and ophthalmopathy. Study findings and constraints: Model output signaled ophthalmopathy a median 6.5 months ahead of onset.

PBMCs came from more than 8.5 ml fresh peripheral blood. Per the germline V gene, CDR1 is LNHDA and CDR2 is SQIVND (reference sequence). The germline V and J ends were trimmed by 5 bases and 6 bases, with 7 bases remaining between them. There are 12 residues in the CDR3. It was RNA transcripts that yielded the amplified TCR beta CDR3 regions. With the HTBI primer set, the TCR CDR3 went through a first round of RT-PCR. TCRdb redid the calling of the multiplex PCR reads with MiXCR, one entry per CDR3 protein. The table has approximately 490,000 distinct CDR3 sequences, around a fifth seen once. Concerning this clonotype itself: Its antigen is not identified.

The chain couples TRBV19 to TRBJ1-4; no reliable D call. Source material: blood. The clonotype was recovered from a woman between 65 and 79 years old with Graves' ophthalmopathy. CDR3 residues: CASSQTDEKLFF. For the CDR3, the DNA is TGTGCCAGTAGTCAGACGGATGAAAAACTGTTTTTT. The variable domain in full, completed from reference TRBV19 and TRBJ1-4, reads DGGITQSPKYLFRKEGQNVTLSCEQNLNHDAMYWYRQDPGQGLRLIYYSQIVNDFQKGDIAEGYSVSREKKESFPLTVTSAQKNPTAFYLCASSQTDEKLFFGSGTQLSVL.